The rows below give T cell receptor beta chains drawn from one sample of a study of blood T cell repertoires in COVID-19. Profiling relied on immunoSEQ multiplex PCR, and the TCRdb table lists in-frame clones only, not all of them. The data show roughly 280,000 clones, about nine tenths seen once. The sequenced sample consisted of peripheral blood. All receptors come from a woman in her thirties with COVID-19, enrolled during active disease. The CDR3 runs from the conserved cysteine through the conserved F or W. Fields, in order: CDR3 length, D gene, clone size, J gene, V gene, CDR3 DNA, CDR3 protein. The D gene is left open where the match is weak. Expanded clones are given a class, and other clones once, few, many or no size at all.

15,NA,NA,TRBJ1-3,TRBV29-1,TGCAGCGTTGCCGGGGGTCTAAGCTCTGGAAACACCATATATTTT,CSVAGGLSSGNTIYF
15,TRBD1,NA,TRBJ1-5,TRBV27,TGTGCCAGCAGTTTATTGGGACAGGGGCACCAGCCCCAGCATTTT,CASSLLGQGHQPQHF
14,NA,NA,TRBJ2-7,TRBV7-2,TGTGCCAGCAGCTTTCCAGGACTCACCTACGAGCAGTACTTC,CASSFPGLTYEQYF
16,TRBD2,NA,TRBJ2-7,TRBV5-5,TGTGCCAGCAGCTCCCGGAATCCCGGGGGGGATTACGAGCAGTACTTC,CASSSRNPGGDYEQYF
15,TRBD1,NA,TRBJ1-1,TRBV5-5,TGTGCCAGCAGTTTTGGAGGGGGCGGTGTGACTGAAGCTTTCTTT,CASSFGGGGVTEAFF
16,TRBD1,once,TRBJ1-3,TRBV18,TGTGCCAGCTCACGCCTGGACAGGGAACCTGGAAACACCATATATTTT,CASSRLDREPGNTIYF
15,NA,once,TRBJ1-1,TRBV6-6,TGTGCCAGCAGTTACTCAGGAGGGGCGGGCACTGAAGCTTTCTTT,CASSYSGGAGTEAFF
14,NA,NA,TRBJ1-2,TRBV5-1,TGCGCCAGCAGCTCCCTGGGGGGGCGTAACGGCTACACCTTC,CASSSLGGRNGYTF
13,NA,NA,TRBJ2-6,TRBV12-3/TRBV12-4,TGTGCCAGCAGTCCTCTTGGGGCCAACGTCCTGACTTTC,CASSPLGANVLTF
15,TRBD1,NA,TRBJ2-1,TRBV9,TGTGCCAGCAGCGTAAGGGACAGGGATGGTAATGAGCAGTTCTTC,CASSVRDRDGNEQFF
14,NA,once,TRBJ1-1,TRBV9,TGTGCCAGCAGCGAGACGACAGGTAGGTCTGAAGCTTTCTTT,CASSETTGRSEAFF
14,NA,NA,TRBJ2-3,TRBV27,TGTGCCAGCAGCCTAGAGGGTCAGACAGATACGCAGTATTTT,CASSLEGQTDTQYF
14,NA,few,TRBJ1-1,TRBV28,TGTGCCAGCAGGCGCCCCGGGGCGGGGACTGAAGCTTTCTTT,CASRRPGAGTEAFF
14,TRBD1,many,TRBJ1-2,TRBV7-2,TGTGCCAGCAGCCCGGACAGGGGCCCCTATGGCTACACCTTC,CASSPDRGPYGYTF
15,TRBD2,NA,TRBJ2-1,TRBV7-2,TGTGCCAGCAGCTCTAGCGGGAGGGCCTACAATGAGCAGTTCTTC,CASSSSGRAYNEQFF
13,NA,NA,TRBJ2-7,TRBV30,TGTGCCTGGAGCGGGACTGCTACCTACGAGCAGTACTTC,CAWSGTATYEQYF
15,TRBD1,NA,TRBJ1-1,TRBV5-6,TGTGCCAGCAGCTTCTCCGGGACAGGGTCAACTGAAGCTTTCTTT,CASSFSGTGSTEAFF
11,NA,NA,TRBJ2-5,TRBV6-6,TGTGCCAGCAGTGTACAAGAGACCCAGTACTTC,CASSVQETQYF
20,TRBD2,NA,TRBJ2-6,TRBV27,TGTGCCAGCAGTTTTTCGGGGGGGGGCGCCCCGGTCTCTGGGGCCAACGTCCTGACTTTC,CASSFSGGGAPVSGANVLTF
16,NA,NA,TRBJ2-3,TRBV6-6,TGTGCCAGCAGCAGTGTTAGCGGCCCAGCCACAGATACGCAGTATTTT,CASSSVSGPATDTQYF
13,NA,NA,TRBJ2-2,TRBV2,TGTGCCAGCAGTGAACAGGACACCGGGGAGCTGTTTTTT,CASSEQDTGELFF
14,NA,NA,TRBJ1-2,TRBV10-3,TGTGCCATCAGTGAGTCGCGGGTTAACTATGGCTACACCTTC,CAISESRVNYGYTF
14,TRBD1,NA,TRBJ1-5,TRBV5-8,TGTGCCAGCAGCTGGACAGGGGGCAATCAGCCCCAGCATTTT,CASSWTGGNQPQHF
17,NA,once,TRBJ1-6,TRBV9,TGTGCCAGCAGCGTAGGACCCAGGGCCTCCTATAATTCACCCCTCCACTTT,CASSVGPRASYNSPLHF
16,NA,NA,TRBJ2-2,TRBV5-1,TGCGCCAGCAGCCTGGGTGGCGGGTGGACCACCGGGGAGCTGTTTTTT,CASSLGGGWTTGELFF
19,TRBD1,NA,TRBJ2-4,TRBV5-1,TGCGCCAGCAGCGAATCCGGGACAGGGGGCGTAGGAGCCAAAAACATTCAGTACTTC,CASSESGTGGVGAKNIQYF
16,TRBD1,NA,TRBJ2-7,TRBV4-1,TGCGCCAGCAGCCCCTTTCCGGGGACAGGGGTCCACGAGCAGTACTTC,CASSPFPGTGVHEQYF
14,TRBD2,NA,TRBJ2-2,TRBV10-1,TGCGCCAGCAGCCGGACTAGGAACACCGGGGAGCTGTTTTTT,CASSRTRNTGELFF
12,NA,NA,TRBJ1-1,TRBV4-1,TGCGCCGCACAGACCGGGGATACTGAAGCTTTCTTT,CAAQTGDTEAFF
16,TRBD1,few,TRBJ1-5,TRBV19,TGTGCCAGTAGTACGACGGGACAGGGGATAAATCAGCCCCAGCATTTT,CASSTTGQGINQPQHF
16,NA,NA,TRBJ2-7,TRBV4-2,TGTGCCAGCAGCCAGGGGGGGGCAGGGGTCGCCTACGAGCAGTACTTC,CASSQGGAGVAYEQYF
10,NA,NA,TRBJ2-1,TRBV28,TGTGCCAGCAGTTACGGTCGGCAGTTCTTC,CASSYGRQFF
15,NA,NA,TRBJ1-4,TRBV5-1,TGCGCCAGCAGCCTCGGTCAGGGTTCCAATGAAAAACTGTTTTTT,CASSLGQGSNEKLFF
14,NA,few,TRBJ1-1,TRBV28,TGTGCCAGCAGAACCACAGGGACGAACACTGAAGCTTTCTTT,CASRTTGTNTEAFF
12,NA,NA,TRBJ2-7,TRBV3-1/TRBV3-2,TGTGCCAGCAGCCAGGACAATCCCGAGCAGTACTTC,CASSQDNPEQYF
14,NA,NA,TRBJ1-2,TRBV4-1,TGCGCCAGCAGCCAAGAAAAAGCCTTCTATGGCTACACCTTC,CASSQEKAFYGYTF
14,NA,NA,TRBJ2-7,TRBV30,TGTGCCTGGAGCCCGGGACTGGGAAAATACGAGCAGTACTTC,CAWSPGLGKYEQYF
15,NA,NA,TRBJ1-4,TRBV29-1,TGCAGCGTTGCGGGAAGGCGGGGCACTAATGAAAAACTGTTTTTT,CSVAGRRGTNEKLFF
15,NA,NA,TRBJ1-3,TRBV5-1,TGCGCCAGCAGCTTAGGCGGGGGCTCTGGAAACACCATATATTTT,CASSLGGGSGNTIYF
14,TRBD1,NA,TRBJ1-1,TRBV5-1,TGCGCCAGCAGCAGAGGACAGGGGAACACTGAAGCTTTCTTT,CASSRGQGNTEAFF
14,NA,once,TRBJ1-5,TRBV28,TGTGCCAGCAGTTTAGATAGTAGCAATCAGCCCCAGCATTTT,CASSLDSSNQPQHF
15,NA,NA,TRBJ1-6,TRBV5-1,TGCGCCAGCAGCTTGGTAACAGCTTATAATTCACCCCTCCACTTT,CASSLVTAYNSPLHF
12,TRBD1,NA,TRBJ2-1,TRBV28,TGTGCCACTCGGACAGGCTACAATGAGCAGTTCTTC,CATRTGYNEQFF
17,NA,NA,TRBJ1-2,TRBV4-1,TGCGCCAGCAGCCAAGATACGGGCAGGGTAGATCGTCAGGGCTACACCTTC,CASSQDTGRVDRQGYTF
12,NA,once,TRBJ1-2,TRBV5-1,TGCGCCAGCAGCGCCGACAGATATGGCTACACCTTC,CASSADRYGYTF
14,NA,few,TRBJ1-5,TRBV6-2/TRBV6-3,TGTGCCAGCAGTTACTCTGGCCGCAATCAGCCCCAGCATTTT,CASSYSGRNQPQHF
13,NA,NA,TRBJ1-2,TRBV5-1,TGCGCCAGCAGCTTGGGCCAGGCCTTAGGCTACACCTTC,CASSLGQALGYTF
16,NA,NA,TRBJ2-1,TRBV5-6,TGTGCCAGCAGCCTAAGGACTTTCAGCTCCTACAATGAGCAGTTCTTC,CASSLRTFSSYNEQFF
13,TRBD1,NA,TRBJ1-1,TRBV12-3/TRBV12-4,TGTGCCAGCAGGACGACAGGGGGACTTGAAGCTTTCTTT,CASRTTGGLEAFF